This T cell receptor beta chain was found in a study of control samples from healthy donors and cancer patients. The CDR3 is 12 amino acids. Trimming left V 2 bases short and J 9 bases short, with 8 bases between. From germline, CDR1 is SGHTA and CDR2 FQGTGA. Only in-frame clones appear in the TCRdb table, and some are missing; sequencing was by immunoSEQ multiplex PCR. This table holds 400,000 to 450,000 clones, 75% to 95% found once. The chain links TRBV7-3 to TRBJ2-1; no clear D. This TCR derives from a man in his forties or fifties with head and neck cancer. The specimen was PBMCs. The chain's CDR3 is CASSLVMGEQFF. For the CDR3, the DNA is TGTGCCAGCAGCTTAGTTATGGGTGAGCAGTTCTTC.